This T cell receptor (beta chain) was obtained from a study of CXCR3-negative and CXCR3-positive naive CD8 T cells (dated by TCRdb to the late 2010s). Study-wide context: Roughly 150 million TRB reads were obtained in total, roughly 1.5 +/- 0.3 million reads per library. The diversity and physicochemical repertoire analyses included more than ten donors pooled from two independent experiments. TRBV-TRBJ cluster analysis included naive subsets from 5 donors and memory cells from 3 donors. The paper's findings and limits, for the study overall: Comparably high repertoire diversity was found in both naive subsets, whereas much lower repertoire diversity was found in memory CD8+ T cells. Because surface CD5, which is linked to self-reactivity in mice, was comparable between the naive subsets, TCR interaction strength was also inferred from TRB CDR3 physicochemical properties. TRBV-TRBJ usage was similar between naive CXCR3-negative and CXCR3-positive cells from the same donor, while memory cells showed distinct patterns. TRB CDR3s from CXCR3-positive naive cells showed higher hydrophobicity (lower Kidera factor 4), lower energy, and higher strength and volume indices than CXCR3-negative naive cells. Freshly isolated PBMCs were used for most assays because CXCR3 expression went down partially after cryopreservation.

Each CD8+ T cell subset was flow-sorted in triplicate, with 250,000 to 350,000 cells per subset placed directly into RLT lysis buffer. To exclude memory contaminants, naive CD8+ T cells were stringently defined as CD45RO-CCR7+CD27+CD95-. Standard density gradient centrifugation was used to isolate peripheral blood mononuclear cells from buffy coats. A FACSAria III was used to flow-sort naive CXCR3-negative and CXCR3-positive CD8+ T cells. Total RNA was extracted from sorted cells using an RNeasy Mini Kit. Sequencer: NextSeq 550. The Human TCR Profiling Kit (MiLaboratory) was used to prepare UMI-labeled 5' RACE TRB cDNA libraries. The full amount of extracted RNA was used for cDNA synthesis, and the full amount of resulting cDNA was used for PCR amplification. Libraries were prepared in parallel with an identical number of PCR cycles. On the study's bioinformatics: MIGEC and MiXCR extracted about 53,000 +/- 10,000 unique UMI-labeled TRB cDNA molecules per library, requiring at least two reads per UMI. On average, about 40,000 +/- 10,000 functional in-frame TRB CDR3 nucleotide clonotypes lacking stop codons were found per library. After downsampling to 5000 UMI-labeled TRB molecules per sample, diversity metrics such as normalized Shannon-Wiener and Chao1 were calculated in VDJtools. For the central five CDR3 residues, VDJtools calculated physicochemical properties weighted by clonotype size, namely interaction energy, strength, volume and Kidera factor 4. Following TCRdb reprocessing, every CDR3 protein sequence forms one entry, and DNA is not provided. The V and J calls were determined by TCRdb, not by the authors. For this sample, the table gives some 41,000 distinct CDR3 sequences. Around 1.9% of the sample belongs to the ten largest clones.

Comment on this clonotype: Its specific antigen is unknown.

The sample taken for sequencing was naive CXCR3- CD8+ T cells from blood. The cell subset or site label here, explained by the study, means: CD45RO-CCR7+CD27+CD95- naive CD8+ T cells lacking CXCR3 (TNR3-). The clonotype originates from a human donor in good health. Some clones in this sample may be carry-over from other donors' samples.

CDR3 region: CASSFGPQGPTDTQYF. The sequence is built from TRBV12-3 or TRBV12-4 and TRBJ2-3; TCRdb returns TRBD1, unconfirmable since there is no DNA. There are 16 amino acids in the CDR3, from cysteine to phenylalanine inclusive. The record lacks a DNA sequence.